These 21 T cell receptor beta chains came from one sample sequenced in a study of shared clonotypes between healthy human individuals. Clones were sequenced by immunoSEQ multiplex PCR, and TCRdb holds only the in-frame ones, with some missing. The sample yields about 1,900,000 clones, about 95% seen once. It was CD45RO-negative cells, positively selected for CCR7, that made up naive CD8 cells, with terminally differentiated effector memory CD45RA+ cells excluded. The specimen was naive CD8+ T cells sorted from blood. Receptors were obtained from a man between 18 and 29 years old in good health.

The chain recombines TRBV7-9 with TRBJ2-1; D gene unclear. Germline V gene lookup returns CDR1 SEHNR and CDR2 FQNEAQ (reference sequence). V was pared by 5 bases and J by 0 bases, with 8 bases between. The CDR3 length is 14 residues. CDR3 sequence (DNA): TGTGCCAGCAGCGGGGTGAGCTCCTACAATGAGCAGTTCTTC. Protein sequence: CASSGVSSYNEQFF.

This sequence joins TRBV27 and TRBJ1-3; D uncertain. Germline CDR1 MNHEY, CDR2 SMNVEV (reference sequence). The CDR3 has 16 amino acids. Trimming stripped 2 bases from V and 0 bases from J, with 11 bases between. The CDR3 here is CASSLRAGSSGNTIYF. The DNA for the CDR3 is TGTGCCAGCAGTTTAAGGGCGGGAAGCTCTGGAAACACCATATATTTT.

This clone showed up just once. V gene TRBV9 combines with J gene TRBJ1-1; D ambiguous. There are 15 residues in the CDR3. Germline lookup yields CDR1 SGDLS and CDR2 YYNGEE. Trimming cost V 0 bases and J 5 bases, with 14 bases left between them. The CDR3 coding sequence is TGTGCCAGCAGCGTAGGGGGTGGAGGGCTGACTGAAGCTTTCTTT. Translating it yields CASSVGGGGLTEAFF. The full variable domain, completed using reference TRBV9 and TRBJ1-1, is DSGVTQTPKHLITATGQRVTLRCSPRSGDLSVYWYQQSLDQGLQFLIQYYNGEERAKGNILERFSAQQFPDLHSELNLSSLELGDSALYFCASSVGGGGLTEAFFGQGTRLTVV.

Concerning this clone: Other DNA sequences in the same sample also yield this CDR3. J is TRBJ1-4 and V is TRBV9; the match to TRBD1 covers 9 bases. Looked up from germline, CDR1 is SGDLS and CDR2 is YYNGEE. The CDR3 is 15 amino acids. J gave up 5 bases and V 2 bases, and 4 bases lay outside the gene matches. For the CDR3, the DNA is TGTGCCAGCAGCGTTTCCGGGACAGGGAATGAAAAACTGTTTTTT. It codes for CASSVSGTGNEKLFF.

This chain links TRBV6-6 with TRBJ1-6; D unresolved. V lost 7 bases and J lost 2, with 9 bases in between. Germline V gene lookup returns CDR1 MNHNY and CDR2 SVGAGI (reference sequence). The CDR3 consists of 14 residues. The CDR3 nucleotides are TGTGCCAGCACTACGGGTGCCTATAATTCACCCCTCCACTTT. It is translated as CASTTGAYNSPLHF.

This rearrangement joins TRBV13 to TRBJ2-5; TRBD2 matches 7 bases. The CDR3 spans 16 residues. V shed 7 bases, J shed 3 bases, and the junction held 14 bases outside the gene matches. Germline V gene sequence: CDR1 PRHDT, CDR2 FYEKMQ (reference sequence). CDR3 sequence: CASTIREGGAKETQYF. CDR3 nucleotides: TGTGCCAGCACCATTAGGGAGGGCGGGGCCAAAGAGACCCAGTACTTC.

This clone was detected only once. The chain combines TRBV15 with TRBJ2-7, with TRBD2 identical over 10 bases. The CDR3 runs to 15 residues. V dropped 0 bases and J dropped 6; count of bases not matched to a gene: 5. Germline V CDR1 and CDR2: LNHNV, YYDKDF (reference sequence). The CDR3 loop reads CATSRDRGLATEQYF. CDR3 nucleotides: TGTGCCACCAGCAGAGATCGGGGACTAGCGACCGAGCAGTACTTC.

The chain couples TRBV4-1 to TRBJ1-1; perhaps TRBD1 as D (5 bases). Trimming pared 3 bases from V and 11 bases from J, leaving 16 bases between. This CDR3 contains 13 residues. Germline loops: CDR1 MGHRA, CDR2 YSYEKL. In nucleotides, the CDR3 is TGCGCCAGCAGCCATTCCGGACAACCCGAGGCTTTCTTT. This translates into CASSHSGQPEAFF.

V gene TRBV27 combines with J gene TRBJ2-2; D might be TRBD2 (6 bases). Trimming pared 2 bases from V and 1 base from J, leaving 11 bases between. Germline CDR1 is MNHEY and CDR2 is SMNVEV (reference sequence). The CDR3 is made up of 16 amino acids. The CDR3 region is CASSLVWGENTGELFF. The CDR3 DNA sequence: TGTGCCAGCAGTTTAGTTTGGGGGGAGAACACCGGGGAGCTGTTTTTT.

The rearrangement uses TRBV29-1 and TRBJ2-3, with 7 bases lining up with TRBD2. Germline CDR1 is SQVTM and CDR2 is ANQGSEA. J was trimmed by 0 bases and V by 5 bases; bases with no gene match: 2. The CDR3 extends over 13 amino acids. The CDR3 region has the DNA TGCAGCGTTACACTAGCGAGCACAGATACGCAGTATTTT. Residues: CSVTLASTDTQYF.

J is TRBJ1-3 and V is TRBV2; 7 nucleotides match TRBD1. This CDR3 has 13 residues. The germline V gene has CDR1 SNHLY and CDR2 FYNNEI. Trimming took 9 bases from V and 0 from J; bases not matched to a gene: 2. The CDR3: CASWDSSGNTIYF. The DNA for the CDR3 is TGTGCCAGTTGGGACAGCTCTGGAAACACCATATATTTT.

The CDR3 DNA reads TGTGCCTGGAGCCCGATGGTTGATGAGCAGTTCTTC. This sequence encodes CAWSPMVDEQFF. This chain uses TRBV30 with TRBJ2-1; D gene unclear. CDR1 is GTSNPN and CDR2 is SVGIG in the germline V gene (reference sequence). CDR3 length: 12 residues. Trimming removed 3 bases at V and 8 bases at J, with 11 bases between.

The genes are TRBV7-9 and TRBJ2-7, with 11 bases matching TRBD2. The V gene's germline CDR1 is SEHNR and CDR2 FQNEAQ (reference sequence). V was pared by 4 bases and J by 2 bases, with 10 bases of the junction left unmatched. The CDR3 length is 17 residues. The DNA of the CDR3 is TGTGCCAGCAGCTCGCCCGGGACTAGCGGCGCCGCCTACGAGCAGTACTTC. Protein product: CASSSPGTSGAAYEQYF.

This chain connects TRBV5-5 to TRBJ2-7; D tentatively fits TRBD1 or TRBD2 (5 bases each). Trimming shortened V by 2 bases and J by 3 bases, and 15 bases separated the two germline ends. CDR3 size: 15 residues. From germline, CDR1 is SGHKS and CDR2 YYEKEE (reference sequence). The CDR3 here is CASSFGWDGYYEQYF. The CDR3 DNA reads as TGTGCCAGCAGCTTCGGCTGGGACGGATACTACGAGCAGTACTTC.

The CDR3 here is CASSSDPADTQYF. In nucleotides, the CDR3 is TGTGCCAGCAGTTCCGACCCAGCAGATACGCAGTATTTT. This chain connects TRBV27 to TRBJ2-3, with D unresolved. This CDR3 is 13 amino acids long. Deletions cut 4 bases from V and 4 bases from J, with 9 bases between. The V gene's germline CDR1 is MNHEY and CDR2 SMNVEV (reference sequence).

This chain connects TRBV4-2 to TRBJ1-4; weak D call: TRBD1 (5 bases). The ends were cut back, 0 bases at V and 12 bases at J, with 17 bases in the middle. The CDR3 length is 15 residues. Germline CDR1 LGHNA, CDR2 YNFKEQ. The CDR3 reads CASSQDRDAPAQLFF. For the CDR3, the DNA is TGTGCCAGCAGCCAAGATAGGGACGCCCCCGCGCAACTGTTTTTT.

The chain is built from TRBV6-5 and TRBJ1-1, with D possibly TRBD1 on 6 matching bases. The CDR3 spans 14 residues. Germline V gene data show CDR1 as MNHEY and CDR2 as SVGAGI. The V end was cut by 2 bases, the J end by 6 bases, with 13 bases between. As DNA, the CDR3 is TGTGCCAGCAGTTACGGGACATTAGGGGCTGAAGCTTTCTTT. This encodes CASSYGTLGAEAFF.

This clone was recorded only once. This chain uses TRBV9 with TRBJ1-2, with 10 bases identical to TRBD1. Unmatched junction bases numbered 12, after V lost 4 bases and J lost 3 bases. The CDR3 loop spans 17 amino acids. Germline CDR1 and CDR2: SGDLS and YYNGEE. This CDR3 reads CASSRSRDRGSHYGYTF. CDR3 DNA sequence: TGTGCCAGCAGCCGTAGCCGGGACAGGGGATCTCACTATGGCTACACCTTC.

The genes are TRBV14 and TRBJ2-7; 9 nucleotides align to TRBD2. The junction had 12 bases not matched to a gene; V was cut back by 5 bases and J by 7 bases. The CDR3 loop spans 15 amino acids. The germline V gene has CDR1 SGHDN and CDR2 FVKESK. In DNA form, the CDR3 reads TGTGCCAGCAGCTTAGTTGCGGGAGGGCCTGGAGAGCAGTACTTC. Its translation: CASSLVAGGPGEQYF.

The CDR3 nucleotides are TGTGCCACCAGCAGGGCTAGCATGAGCACTGAAGCTTTCTTT. This encodes CATSRASMSTEAFF. The chain is built from TRBV15 and TRBJ1-1; no clear D gene. The CDR3 is made up of 14 amino acids. The V gene's germline CDR1 is LNHNV and CDR2 YYDKDF (reference sequence). Trimming cost V 3 bases and J 4 bases, with 12 bases left between them.

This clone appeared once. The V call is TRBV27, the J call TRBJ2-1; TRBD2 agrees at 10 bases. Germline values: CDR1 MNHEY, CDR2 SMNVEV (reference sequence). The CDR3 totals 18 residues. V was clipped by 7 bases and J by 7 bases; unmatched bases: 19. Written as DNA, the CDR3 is TGTGCCAGCACCACCTCGGGGCCAGCGGGGGGGCCTCTGAATGAGCAGTTCTTC. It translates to CASTTSGPAGGPLNEQFF.